These T cell receptor beta chains were read from a single sample in a study of Graves' ophthalmopathy and Graves' hyperthyroidism. One entry per CDR3 protein, called by TCRdb with MiXCR from the multiplex PCR reads. The sample comprises about 700,000 distinct CDR3 sequences, just over 40% of which are singletons, and about 3.3% rests with the top ten. Sequenced sample: peripheral blood. All receptors come from an adult man with Graves' ophthalmopathy. Both conserved end residues are part of each CDR3. Each record gives: clone size, J gene, D gene, V gene, CDR3 DNA, CDR3 protein. A D gene is named only where the DNA matches it firmly. Size is omitted from some rows. Given values are once, few, many or a class for expanded clones.

many TRBJ2-5 TRBD2 TRBV7-8 TGTGCCAGCAGCTTAGCGACTAGCGGGGGGCCAGAGACCCAGTACTTC CASSLATSGGPETQYF
NA TRBJ1-1 NA TRBV11-3 TGTGCCAGCAGCTTTGAGAGGACGGCGGCTTTCTTT CASSFERTAAFF
NA TRBJ1-2 TRBD1 TRBV9 TGTGCCAGCAGCCCCCGGGACAGGGCTGGCTATGGCTACACCTTC CASSPRDRAGYGYTF
many TRBJ2-6 NA TRBV19 TGTGCCAGTAGTATTTCCGAGTCTGGGGCCAACGTCCTGACTTTC CASSISESGANVLTF
few TRBJ1-4 NA TRBV9 TGTGCCAGCAGCGGAAGTAACAATGAAAAACTGTTTTTT CASSGSNNEKLFF
many TRBJ2-2 NA TRBV7-2 TGTGCCAGCAGCTATACAGCGCTAAACACCGGGGAGCTGTTTTTT CASSYTALNTGELFF
NA TRBJ2-1 NA TRBV7-9 TGTGCCAGCAGCTTAAGTGGGAGTGATGAGCAGTTCTTC CASSLSGSDEQFF
once TRBJ1-1 NA TRBV11-2 TGTGCCAGCAGTTCAACTCGACGGGACACTGAAGCTTTCTTT CASSSTRRDTEAFF
NA TRBJ2-7 NA TRBV9 TGTGCCAGCAGTGCTAGAGATCCCCAGGGCGACGAGCAGTACTTC CASSARDPQGDEQYF
many TRBJ2-7 TRBD2 TRBV19 TGTGCCAGTAGTATCACGGGAGGGATCTACGAGCAGTACTTC CASSITGGIYEQYF
few TRBJ1-2 NA TRBV2 TGTGCCAGCACTCTAAGACGTCGGGGGAGTAGTTTGAACTATGGCTACACCTTC CASTLRRRGSSLNYGYTF
few TRBJ2-2 TRBD2 TRBV15 TGTGCCACCAGCAGAGGGACTAGCTTAGACACCGGGGAGCTGTTTTTT CATSRGTSLDTGELFF
NA TRBJ2-6 TRBD1 TRBV7-9 TGTGCCAGCAGCTCCCTCGGGACAGTCCACTCTGGGGCCAACGTCCTGACTTTC CASSSLGTVHSGANVLTF
many TRBJ2-5 TRBD2 TRBV24-1 TGTGCCACCAGTGAGTTCGGGGGGGAAGAGACCCAGTACTTC CATSEFGGEETQYF
NA TRBJ2-2 NA TRBV29-1 TGCAGCGTTGAAGACAGGTTGGAGCTGTTTTTT CSVEDRLELFF
many TRBJ2-5 NA TRBV12-3/TRBV12-4 TGTGCCAGCAGTTTCGCACGTCAAGAGACCCAGTACTTC CASSFARQETQYF
NA TRBJ1-5 NA TRBV4-1 TGCGCCAGCAGCCAAGGGGGCATTGGACAGCCCCAGCATTTT CASSQGGIGQPQHF
NA TRBJ2-7 TRBD1 TRBV7-3 TGTGCCAGCAGCCCAACGGGACAGGGGAGTGAGCAGTACTTC CASSPTGQGSEQYF
NA TRBJ1-1 NA TRBV12-3/TRBV12-4 TGTGCCAGCAGGGGGCTCTTGGCTTTCTTT CASRGLLAFF
many TRBJ2-7 NA TRBV7-9 TGTGCCAGCAGCTTAGGCCCGGGGGAGCAGTACTTC CASSLGPGEQYF
many TRBJ1-2 TRBD1 TRBV7-9 TGTGCCAGCAGCTTTCTAAACGGACAGGGCAGCTACACCTTC CASSFLNGQGSYTF
NA TRBJ1-1 TRBD1 TRBV7-9 TGTGCCAGCTCACCGACAGGGGGCTGGGCAAACACTGAAGCTTTCTTT CASSPTGGWANTEAFF
many TRBJ1-1 TRBD1 TRBV7-9 TGTGCCAGCAGCCCAGGACAGGTCATGAGGGGCACTGAAGCTTTCTTT CASSPGQVMRGTEAFF
many TRBJ1-2 TRBD1 TRBV9 TGTGCCAGCAGCGTTACAGGACAGGGAACCTATGGCTACACCTTC CASSVTGQGTYGYTF
once TRBJ2-3 NA TRBV7-2 TGTGCCAGCAGCACCGGGGATACGCAGTATTTT CASSTGDTQYF
NA TRBJ2-5 NA TRBV7-3 TGTGCCAGCAGCCACCCGGGGGCCCAAGGGACCCAGTACTTC CASSHPGAQGTQYF
NA TRBJ1-3 NA TRBV29-1 TGCAGCTTCACTCCAAACTCTGGAAACACCATATATTTT CSFTPNSGNTIYF
many TRBJ2-7 NA TRBV5-1 TGCGCCAGCAGCTTGGACAGGGAAAGGGACGAGCAGTACTTC CASSLDRERDEQYF
many TRBJ1-1 NA TRBV6-5 TGTGCCAGCCACCCGACAAAGAACACTGAAGCTTTCTTT CASHPTKNTEAFF
many TRBJ2-6 NA TRBV29-1 TGCAGCGTTGAAAGGCCCGGGGCCAACGTCCTGACTTTC CSVERPGANVLTF
NA TRBJ2-7 TRBD1 TRBV20-1 TGCAGTGCTAGGGACAGGGGGAACCACGAGCAGTACTTC CSARDRGNHEQYF
few TRBJ1-6 NA TRBV10-3 TGTGCCATCAGTGATGGGAATGGGCCGTCACCCCTCCACTTT CAISDGNGPSPLHF
many TRBJ2-5 NA TRBV6-5 TGTGCCAGCACGCTGGATAGACAAGAGACCCAGTACTTC CASTLDRQETQYF
few TRBJ1-1 NA TRBV4-1 TGCGCCAGCAGCCGTCTCGGCACTGAAGCTTTCTTT CASSRLGTEAFF
once TRBJ2-7 NA TRBV14 TGTGCCAGCAGCCAAGGGGCGGGCCTCTACGAGCAGTACTTC CASSQGAGLYEQYF
NA TRBJ2-5 NA TRBV29-1 TGCAGCGTTGAAACGCAGGGGTCGGAGACCCAGTACTTC CSVETQGSETQYF
few TRBJ2-7 TRBD1 TRBV20-1 TGCAGTGCTCCCTCCCTCAGGGACAGGAACTACGAGCAGTACTTC CSAPSLRDRNYEQYF